This T cell receptor (beta chain) is from a study of blood T cells in healthy people across ages. General study findings and limits: Since the PBMCs were unsorted, naive and antigen-experienced cells could not be conclusively compared. Naive CD4+ cells and diversity were both higher in long-lived donors than in aged donors. Strongly correlated with naive T cell percentage was TCR beta diversity.

For this clonotype: No antigen is known for it.

The second PCR ran roughly 7 to 12 cycles with a sample-barcoded 5' primer and J-beta primers. Using its own MiXCR run on the 5' RACE reads, TCRdb lists one record per CDR3 protein. The sample holds about 640,000 distinct CDR3 sequences, roughly three fifths seen once. This receptor was taken from a man in his 60s in good health. The sequenced material came from blood.

The CDR3 nucleotides read TGTGCCATCAGTGAGACGGGACTAGCGGGGAGGACCAATGAGCAGTACTTC. This gives the protein CAISETGLAGRTNEQYF. The V call is TRBV10-3, the J call TRBJ2-7; 13 bases fit TRBD2. From germline, CDR1 is ENHRY and CDR2 SYGVKD. V lost 2 bases and J lost 7; bases outside the gene matches: 11. CDR3 length: 17 amino acids.